This TCR beta chain appears in the sequencing data of a study of CD8+CD57+ T cells in acquired aplastic anemia. Trimming stripped 5 bases from V and 9 bases from J, with 8 bases between. The CDR3 is made up of 10 amino acids. The germline gives CDR1 MRHNA, CDR2 SNTAGT. Template material for TCR beta VDJ and CDR3 profiling consisted of genomic DNA. TCRdb itself ran the reads through MiXCR, one entry per CDR3 protein. The sample records around 190,000 distinct CDR3 sequences, approximately 57% being singletons. The receptor comes from a human donor in good health. The chain employs TRBV6-4 and TRBJ2-7; D is undetermined. The material sequenced was sorted CD4+, CD8+, or CD8+CD57+ T cells (not recorded which) from PBMCs. CDR3 residues: CASSPFVQYF. DNA for the CDR3: TGTGCCAGCAGTCCATTCGTGCAGTACTTC.